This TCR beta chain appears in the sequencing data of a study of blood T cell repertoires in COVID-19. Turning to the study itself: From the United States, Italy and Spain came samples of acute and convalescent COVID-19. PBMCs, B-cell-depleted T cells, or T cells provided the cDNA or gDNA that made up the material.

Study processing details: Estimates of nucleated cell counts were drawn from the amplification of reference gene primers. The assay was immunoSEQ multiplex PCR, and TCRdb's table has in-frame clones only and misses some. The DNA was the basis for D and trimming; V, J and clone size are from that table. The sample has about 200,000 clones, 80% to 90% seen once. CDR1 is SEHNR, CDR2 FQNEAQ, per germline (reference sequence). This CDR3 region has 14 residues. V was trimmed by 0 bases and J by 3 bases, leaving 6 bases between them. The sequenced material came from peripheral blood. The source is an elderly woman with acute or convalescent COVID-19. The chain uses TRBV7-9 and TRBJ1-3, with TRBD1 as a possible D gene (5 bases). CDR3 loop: CASSLAGDGNTIYF. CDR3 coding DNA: TGTGCCAGCAGCTTAGCAGGGGATGGAAACACCATATATTTT.